This entry lists 5 T cell receptor beta chains sequenced from one sample in a study of blood T cell repertoires in COVID-19. Sequencing was performed with immunoSEQ multiplex PCR; in TCRdb, only in-frame clones are kept and a portion is missing. Of 65,000 to 85,000 clones listed, approximately 88% are singletons. Sequencing was done on a sample of peripheral blood. Receptors were obtained from a human donor in a cohort sampled during active COVID-19.

This chain links TRBV9 with TRBJ2-3, with 9 bases aligning to TRBD2. The length of the CDR3 is 17 residues. V lost 3 bases, J lost 4 bases, and 12 bases stayed unmatched. Germline-derived CDR1 and CDR2 are SGDLS and YYNGEE. The CDR3 is CASSGPSRGGGADTQYF. The CDR3 nucleotides are TGTGCCAGCAGCGGACCCTCCCGTGGCGGGGGGGCAGATACGCAGTATTTT.

The rearrangement joins TRBV6-2 or TRBV6-3 to TRBJ1-1; D uncertain. With 6 bases removed from V and 0 bases from J, the gap between germline ends came to 11 bases. The length of the CDR3 is 14 residues. CDR1 is MNHEY, CDR2 SVGEGT, per germline. This CDR3 is CASSQQPLNTEAFF. The CDR3 DNA sequence: TGTGCCAGCAGCCAACAGCCTCTGAACACTGAAGCTTTCTTT.

The rearrangement joins TRBV28 to TRBJ1-1; D perhaps matches TRBD1 (5 bases). CDR3 length: 15 amino acids. Trimming left V 6 bases short and J 0 bases short, with 14 bases between. Germline CDR1 and CDR2: MDHEN and SYDVKM. The CDR3 sequence is CASSSPTAMNTEAFF. The DNA of the CDR3 is TGTGCCAGCAGCTCCCCGACAGCAATGAACACTGAAGCTTTCTTT. Filled out from reference TRBV28 and TRBJ1-1, the complete variable domain reads DVKVTQSSRYLVKRTGEKVFLECVQDMDHENMFWYRQDPGLGLRLIYFSYDVKMKEKGDIPEGYSVSREKKERFSLILESASTNQTSMYLCASSSPTAMNTEAFFGQGTRLTVV.

This chain joins TRBV19 and TRBJ1-2; D gene uncertain. This CDR3 is 13 amino acids long. The ends were cut back, 5 bases at V and 6 bases at J, with 13 bases in the middle. CDR1 LNHDA and CDR2 SQIVND come from the germline V gene (reference sequence). The CDR3 coding sequence is TGTGCCAGTAGTCAACGGAGGACTGATGGCTACACCTTC. Translated: CASSQRRTDGYTF.

The V gene is TRBV27, the J gene TRBJ2-7, with D perhaps matching TRBD1 (6 bases). Germline values: CDR1 MNHEY, CDR2 SMNVEV (reference sequence). The length of the CDR3 is 13 residues. Trimming took off 0 bases at V and 6 bases at J, with 9 bases between the two ends. The CDR3 reads CASSLSPGAEQYF. As DNA, the CDR3 is TGTGCCAGCAGTTTATCGCCAGGGGCCGAGCAGTACTTC.